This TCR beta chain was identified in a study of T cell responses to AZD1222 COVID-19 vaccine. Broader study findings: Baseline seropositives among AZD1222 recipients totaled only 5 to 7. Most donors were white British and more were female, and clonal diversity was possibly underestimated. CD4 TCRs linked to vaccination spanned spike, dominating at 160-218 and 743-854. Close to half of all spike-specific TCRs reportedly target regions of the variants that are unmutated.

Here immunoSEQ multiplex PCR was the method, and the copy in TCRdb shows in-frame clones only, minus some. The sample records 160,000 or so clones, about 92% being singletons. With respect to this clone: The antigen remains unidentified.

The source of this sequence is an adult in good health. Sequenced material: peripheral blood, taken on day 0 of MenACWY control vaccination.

As DNA, the CDR3 is TGTGCCACCGGCCTTGGGACTCCATCGAACACCGGGGAGCTGTTTTTT. Protein product: CATGLGTPSNTGELFF. This chain links TRBV2 with TRBJ2-2, with D tentatively TRBD2 (6 bases). Germline CDR1 reads SNHLY; CDR2 reads FYNNEI. The CDR3 sequence is 16 residues long. The germline V and J ends were trimmed by 10 bases and 0 bases, with 18 bases remaining between them. The full variable domain, its missing parts supplied by reference TRBV2 and TRBJ2-2, is EPEVTQTPSHQVTQMGQEVILRCVPISNHLYFYWYRQILGQKVEFLVSFYNNEISEKSEIFDDQFSVERPDGSNFTLKIRSTKLEDSAMYFCATGLGTPSNTGELFFGEGSRLTVL.